One and the same sample provided the 6 T cell receptor beta chains below, sequenced in a study of CD8 T cells in Susac syndrome. RNA, at about 0.45 to 1 ug, was reverse transcribed with random hexamers. TCRdb passed the immunoSEQ multiplex PCR reads through MiXCR, listing each CDR3 protein once. The repertoire holds some 300,000 distinct CDR3 sequences, 65% to 90% seen once, with about 0.22% in the top ten. The sample consisted of CD8+ T cells from PBMCs. The receptor source for this set is a human donor with multiple sclerosis.

The chain employs TRBV9 and TRBJ2-1, with no clear D. Trimming took 2 bases from V and 3 from J, leaving 15 bases between them. Germline V gives CDR1 SGDLS, CDR2 YYNGEE. The CDR3 totals 16 residues. CDR3 amino acids: CASSVASLGLYNEQFF. The CDR3 bases are TGTGCCAGCAGCGTGGCCTCCTTAGGCCTCTACAATGAGCAGTTCTTC.

V gene TRBV21-1 combines with J gene TRBJ1-2. TRBV21-1 is classified as a pseudogene. The CDR3 covers 13 residues. The CDR3 is CASSKALAEGYTF. The CDR3 bases are TGTGCCAGCAGCAAAGCGCTGGCAGAGGGCTACACCTTC.

The chain couples TRBV7-9 to TRBJ1-5; D remains unclear. Germline CDR1 SEHNR, CDR2 FQNEAQ (reference sequence). The V end lost 4 bases, the J end lost 6 bases, and 7 bases lay between the germline ends. CDR3 length equals 12 residues. CDR3 loop: CASSYPGQPQHF. The CDR3 region has the DNA TGTGCCAGCAGCTACCCTGGTCAGCCCCAGCATTTT.

This chain links TRBV27 with TRBJ1-2, with D hard to call. Germline V gene sequence: CDR1 MNHEY, CDR2 SMNVEV (reference sequence). The CDR3 has 16 amino acids. Trimming pared 0 bases from V and 8 bases from J, leaving 19 bases between. The CDR3 loop is CASSLSAGSSLFGYTF. As DNA, the CDR3 is TGTGCCAGCAGTTTATCGGCGGGGTCCTCTCTATTCGGCTACACCTTC.

This clonotype turned up a few times. As DNA, the CDR3 is TGTGCCAGCAGCCAAGGGGACAGCTATGGCTACACCTTC. Translating gives CASSQGDSYGYTF. The chain is built from TRBV4-2 and TRBJ1-2; TRBD1 agrees at 7 bases. The trim removed 1 base at V and 4 bases at J, leaving 0 bases unmatched. Per germline, CDR1 LGHNA and CDR2 YNFKEQ. The CDR3 has 13 amino acids.

The chain carries TRBV12-3 or TRBV12-4 and TRBJ1-1; 10 bases align to TRBD1. V dropped 6 bases and J dropped 4; count of bases not matched to a gene: 5. There are 14 residues in the CDR3. The CDR3 DNA reads as TGTGCCAGCAGAACGACAGGGGGCTTCACTGAAGCTTTCTTT. It is translated as CASRTTGGFTEAFF.